The entry below gives a single TCR beta chain sequence along with its context. This clonotype was detected many times. This clone's antigen is unknown. No qualities accompany the bases; no much larger clone lies one base away. The sequencer listed for this sample is Illumina HiSeq 2000. Multiplex PCR amplification was used to generate the TCR beta chain libraries. High-throughput sequencing was used to analyze the amplified TCR beta chain products. In-frame beta chains were kept once TCRdb had trimmed the public reads at Q25 with fastp and called clones with MiXCR. Each record represents a unique CDR3 protein, reported with the most common genes and DNA among its rows. Here the sample has around 120,000 distinct CDR3 sequences; nearly 20% occur a single time. The top ten clones comprise roughly 3.5% of the sample. The germline ends are 5 bases apart after V is trimmed by 5 bases and J by 2 bases. Taken from cysteine to phenylalanine, the CDR3 has 12 residues. Solely the CDR3 DNA is kept, with 36 bases framed from the first base. CDR1 and CDR2 (SNHLY, FYNNEI) derive from the germline V gene.

The lymph node samples were taken from the axillary draining lymph nodes of breast cancer patients. The record originates from a study of breast tumors, draining lymph nodes, adjacent tissues (dated by TCRdb to the mid-2010s). About the full investigation: TCR beta repertoires were compared across tumor, adjacent nontumor tissue and axillary lymph nodes obtained from breast cancer patients. The study aimed to assess the relationships and possible T-cell exchange between tumor, surrounding tissue and draining lymph node repertoires in human breast cancer. Study-wide findings and limitations: Tumor and nontumor tissue repertoires were significantly more similar in luminal-like than in basal-like breast cancer. The data were judged consistent with most tumor T cells deriving from the lymph node and then expanding within tumor tissue. Tumors showed preferential V and J gene usage, and their T-cell repertoire diversity fell below that of lymph nodes yet above that of nontumor tissue. The conclusion that tumor T cells originate in lymph nodes was presented as consistent with a hypothesis rather than as directly demonstrated.

This chain joins TRBV2 to TRBJ2-3; the D gene is not confidently resolved. This sequence was found in a female donor with breast cancer. Some clones in this sample may be carry-over from other donors' samples. The sample comprised axillary lymph node tissue. The nucleotide sequence reads as follows: TGTGCCAGCAGTAGAAACACAGATACGCAGTATTTT. It specifies CASSRNTDTQYF.